This T cell receptor (beta chain) was sequenced in a study of graft-versus-host responses after intestinal transplantation. About the study: Recipients received multivisceral, liver-intestinal, or isolated intestinal transplants.

Trimming took 8 bases from V and 4 from J; bases not matched to a gene: 6. This CDR3 is 15 amino acids long. Germline V gives CDR1 SNHLY, CDR2 FYNNEI. Study-level findings and limits: Among recipient marrow samples, GvH clones were found; some appeared first in ileum or blood. Graft-versus-host to host-versus-graft clonal ratios in allografts were high in patients with graft-donor T cell macrochimerism.

A note on this clone: What it recognizes is unknown.

Only in-frame clones appear in the TCRdb table, and some are missing; sequencing was by immunoSEQ multiplex PCR. This sample carries some 83,000 clones, about nine tenths of them seen once, and the ten largest clones take approximately 0.096%. Sequenced here: unstimulated CD4+ T cells sorted from spleen or lymph node cells, sampled before intestinal transplant. The chain couples TRBV2 to TRBJ2-1; 12 bases match TRBD1. The source is a human donor who received an intestinal transplant. In nucleotides, the CDR3 is TGTGCCAGCGGGGGGACAGGGGGCAATTACAATGAGCAGTTCTTC. Protein product: CASGGTGGNYNEQFF. The whole variable domain, filled in from reference TRBV2 and TRBJ2-1, reads EPEVTQTPSHQVTQMGQEVILRCVPISNHLYFYWYRQILGQKVEFLVSFYNNEISEKSEIFDDQFSVERPDGSNFTLKIRSTKLEDSAMYFCASGGTGGNYNEQFFGPGTRLTVL.